This T cell receptor (beta chain) was documented in a study of cytomegalovirus exposure and HLA in healthy donors (dated by TCRdb to about 2017). In terms of the full investigation: According to an earlier analysis of 550 to 700 of the donors, some 180 million T cells yielded 90 million to 130 million unique TCR beta sequences and approximately 280 Gb of sequence data. Roughly 310 gigabases of sequencing data and approximately 85 million unique TCR sequences were included in an early release covering several hundred HLA-typed donors. The genetic ancestry cluster associated with self-reported Caucasian donors included about 84% of the 398 genotyped donors. The study aimed to test whether signatures of past pathogen exposure could be identified by cataloging public T cell receptors. The T cell repertoires of several hundred subjects were profiled by immunosequencing and related to cytomegalovirus serostatus. In addition to the first cohort of 666 subjects, a separate validation cohort of approximately 130 different subjects was used. To predict cytomegalovirus infection status, the study combined high-throughput TCR immunosequencing, statistical association of individual TCRs with disease status, and machine learning. In a later analysis, previously published TCR beta repertoires from about 640 donors were re-analyzed and high-resolution HLA genotyping was added so that TCR occurrence patterns could be studied. Rather than using new phenotypic data, the later analysis identified candidate immune exposures from TCR beta sequences and from how often those sequences occurred across donors. In an earlier analysis of 550 to 700 of the donors, high-throughput TCR beta sequencing was used to judge whether each TCR beta V gene segment behaved as functional or pseudogenic. Donor age, sex, ethnicity and CMV serostatus were compiled alongside the repertoire data. A later genetic analysis used genome-wide SNP genotypes for about 60% of the roughly 670 donors, treating that subset as a discovery cohort. Every repertoire in the discovery cohort had been generated on one and the same sequencing platform. Both class I and class II loci were covered by HLA typing, at four-digit resolution. Typing coverage varied by locus: roughly 629-630 donors for A, B, C, DRB1 and DQB1; more than 500 for DQA1; about 590 for DPA1; around 490 for DPB1. Roughly five DR-DQ haplotypes were treated as single units for association and clustering because of strong linkage in the cohort. Among 350 to 400 genotyped donors of the cohort, an average of approximately 240,000 unique TCR beta nucleotide sequences were sequenced per donor, roughly a sixth of them non-productive. The research as a whole found: The authors suggested that the approach could potentially be extended to other disease states and immunological phenotypes. Because some donors lacked HLA typing at each locus, the association tests relied only on the typed subset. In both the original and validation cohorts, the classifier was reported to diagnose cytomegalovirus status with high specificity and sensitivity. Across donors, most TCR sequences were observed very rarely, whereas some public TCRs were present in many individuals. In a later genetic analysis, fewer N-insertions in productive TCRs were reported among donors in an Asian-associated ancestry cluster than the roughly 700-donor mean. CMV serostatus was the only immune exposure information available for the cohort. At a false discovery rate of 0.05, a later analysis linked 16,951 TCR beta sequences to specific HLA alleles. A further reported finding was that TCR beta sequences accurately predicted the HLA-A and HLA-B alleles for most subjects in the first cohort. In a later analysis, HLA-associated TCR beta chains showed more clonal expansion and lower generation probabilities than non-associated chains that were equally common. A cluster of highly shared sequence variants was judged likely to be a technical artifact of the sequencing pipeline. Linkage disequilibrium might explain the correlated functional status among segregating V segments, but an unknown experimental factor could not be ruled out. Sequencing depth was assumed to be roughly uniform across donors in the presence/absence analyses, though that assumption may not hold. Around 16 rarely observed V segments, including chromosome 9 orphons, were excluded from the earlier analysis of approximately 500 of the donors because counts were too low. Assigning TCR associations to individual alleles was difficult when HLA alleles, especially DR and DQ, strongly co-occurred. The study listed over 150 TCR beta chains as associated with cytomegalovirus. Most CMV-associated TCR beta chains appeared to be HLA-restricted in a later analysis, and the HLA associations seemed to be driven largely by CMV exposure. Some IMGT-functional V segments, including TRBV6-2 and TRBV6-3, could not be distinguished by the 87-base-pair reads and were therefore excluded. A later analysis reported that several top co-occurrence clusters appeared linked to parvovirus B19, influenza, CMV and Epstein-Barr virus. In this cohort, only TCR beta chains were sequenced, and detectable features were limited by the absence of alpha or paired-chain data. Three of the identified cytomegalovirus-associated TCR beta chains were confirmed in vitro to be specific for cytomegalovirus antigens. In a later analysis, the rate of TCR association differed among HLA loci, with DRB1 alleles having the most associated TCRs and HLA-C alleles having the fewest. A later genetic analysis associated a missense DCLRE1C variant with V-gene and J-gene trimming of TCR beta chains, and an independent cohort replicated the association. In an earlier analysis of 587 of the donors, most TCR beta V segments were observed in productive rearrangements about 87% or about 30% of the time, broadly matching IMGT annotations.

As to this clone: Its antigen remains undetermined. No much larger clone is present one base from it, and per-base qualities are unavailable.

The cohort comprised 550 to 700 healthy bone marrow donors. At the time of sampling, every cohort member was nominally healthy, though immune exposures that went unrecorded were likely present. The donor was CMV seropositive and belonged to the group of some 290 seropositive cohort members. A peripheral blood sample was provided by each donor, and peripheral blood mononuclear cells were used for TCR beta sequencing. The Qiagen DNeasy Blood Extraction Kit was used to extract genomic DNA from the blood cell samples. Library preparation employed the immunoSEQ multiplex PCR assay. For the multiplex PCR, a mixture combining 60 forward primers for TCR Vbeta segments and 13 reverse primers for TCR Jbeta segments was used. The CDR3 region of rearranged TCR beta genes was amplified from genomic DNA with a multiplex PCR assay. The amplified TCR beta libraries were sequenced on the Illumina HiSeq System as 87-base-pair reads. The source study handled its data this way. Across the 700 or so repertoires, a later analysis counted 80 million or so unique TCR beta chains, 8.5 million to 12 million of which were shared by at least two donors. Raw reads were error-corrected and collapsed into unique sequences by a nearest-neighbor algorithm in which closely related sequences were merged to remove PCR and sequencing errors. Alignment of CDR3 sequences to IMGT reference sequences was used to assign V, D and J gene segments. For a sequence to be retained, a match of at least six nucleotides to both a V gene segment and a J gene segment was required. Rearrangements were classified as productive when the CDR3 lacked stop codons and remained in frame with V and J, and all other rearrangements were classified as non-productive. Following IMGT convention, CDR3 was defined as the stretch from the second conserved V-encoded cysteine to the conserved J-encoded phenylalanine. The earlier analysis of about 610 of the donors excluded any sequence lacking an unambiguous match to a single V gene segment. In an earlier analysis of 587 of the donors, V segments were called functional above 56.7% productive rearrangements and were called segregating when the between-donor standard deviation exceeded 5%. A statistical classification framework was developed to diagnose cytomegalovirus status using the catalog of TCR beta chain sequences. V and J gene assignment, in a later analysis, came from comparing TCR nucleotide sequences with IMGT/GENE-DB human TR gene sequences. The TCRdist pipeline was used in a later analysis to assign CDR3 sequences and most-parsimonious VDJ recombination scenarios. In a later analysis, each TCR beta chain was defined by its CDR3 amino acid sequence together with its V-gene family, and reads without a unique V-gene family were excluded. A later analysis removed 500 to 600 highly shared, low-generation-probability nucleotide sequences to deal with suspected cross-contamination and a sequencing artifact. A later analysis calculated a clonal expansion index for each public chain from normalized within-repertoire ranks of inferred template counts. In a later analysis, generation probabilities were computed using a VDJ recombination model fitted to out-of-frame rearrangements, and the results were checked against IGoR. In a later analysis, hypergeometric tests were used to score TCR-TCR, TCR-HLA and TCR-CMV co-occurrence, with a repertoire-size bias correction applied to TCR pairs. A later analysis estimated false discovery rates by permuting HLA or CMV assignments 20 times. In a later analysis, co-occurring TCRs were grouped using DBSCAN, and TCRdist sequence similarity was added for clustering within HLA-allele-positive subsets. Co-occurrence clustering excluded repertoires with fewer than 30,000 or more than 120,000 public chains, plus five with anomalous nucleotide sharing. TCRdb mirrors the immuneACCESS table, restricted to in-frame sequences. Some clones are absent from its copies; in checked studies, under half trace to an unresolved V gene, and the reason for the others is unknown. V and J calls plus clone size are reproduced from that table; the DNA served to infer D and trimming. Within this sample are roughly 90,000 clones, with around 68% of them counted one time only. The top ten hold under 25% of the sample.

The germline V gene sets CDR1 to MNHEY and CDR2 to SVGAGI. Spanning cysteine to phenylalanine, the CDR3 consists of 11 amino acids. Only the CDR3 portion is preserved as DNA: 33 bases, with reading frame beginning at the first base. V is clipped by 6 bases and J by 6 bases, and the sequence between their germline boundaries is 9 bases long. Sequenced input: PBMCs. The sequence derives from a man aged 25 to 40 in good health and CMV-seropositive. This chain joins TRBV6-5 to TRBJ2-7; TRBD2 is perhaps the D gene, given 5 matching bases. CDR3 protein: CASSREAEQYF. The sequence in DNA is TGTGCCAGCAGCCGGGAAGCCGAGCAGTACTTC.